Only a few counts were recorded for the clone carrying this T cell receptor (beta chain). Its antigen is as yet unknown. The CDR3 loop spans 16 amino acids. Deletions cut 1 base from V and 5 bases from J, with 15 bases between. Germline-derived CDR1 and CDR2 are LNHDA and SQIVND (reference sequence). Amplification yielded TCR beta CDR3 regions, with RNA transcripts as the source. HTBI primers drove first-round RT-PCR of the TCR CDR3. TCRdb called the multiplex PCR reads again in MiXCR, with one record for every CDR3 protein. This sample has fewer than 700,000 distinct CDR3 sequences, with 15% to 20% found just once. Diagnosis of hyperthyroidism was new in patients aged 18 to 65, and its duration was under 2 months. This entry comes from a study of T cells in Graves' hyperthyroidism and ophthalmopathy. The study's findings and limits: Model output signaled ophthalmopathy a median around 6.9 months ahead of onset. Within blood appeared most thyroid clonotypes that had expanded above 0.001. Stable hyperthyroidism was told apart from ophthalmopathy by a model built on 13 V-J features.

The specimen sequenced was blood. The source is a young woman with Graves' hyperthyroidism. The V and J genes are TRBV19 and TRBJ1-5; maybe TRBD1 (5 bases). Written as DNA, the CDR3 is TGTGCCAGTAGTATAGGAATGGGGGGTTACTATCAGCCCCAGCATTTT. The encoded protein is CASSIGMGGYYQPQHF. The complete variable domain, with remaining parts taken from reference TRBV19 and TRBJ1-5, reads DGGITQSPKYLFRKEGQNVTLSCEQNLNHDAMYWYRQDPGQGLRLIYYSQIVNDFQKGDIAEGYSVSREKKESFPLTVTSAQKNPTAFYLCASSIGMGGYYQPQHFGDGTRLSIL.